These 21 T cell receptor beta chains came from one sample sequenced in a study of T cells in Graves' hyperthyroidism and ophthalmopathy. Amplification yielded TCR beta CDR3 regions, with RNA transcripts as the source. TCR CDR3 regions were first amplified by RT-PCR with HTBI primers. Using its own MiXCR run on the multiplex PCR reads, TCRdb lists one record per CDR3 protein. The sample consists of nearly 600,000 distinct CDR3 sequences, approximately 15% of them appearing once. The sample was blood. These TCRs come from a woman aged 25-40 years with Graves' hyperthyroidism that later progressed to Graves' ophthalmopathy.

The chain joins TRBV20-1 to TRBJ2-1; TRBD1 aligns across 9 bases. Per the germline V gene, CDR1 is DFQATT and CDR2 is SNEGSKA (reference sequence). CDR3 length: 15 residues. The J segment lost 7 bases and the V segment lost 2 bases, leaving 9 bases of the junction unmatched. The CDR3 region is CSARLRDRVRNEQFF. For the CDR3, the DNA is TGCAGTGCTAGACTCCGGGACAGGGTTAGGAATGAGCAGTTCTTC.

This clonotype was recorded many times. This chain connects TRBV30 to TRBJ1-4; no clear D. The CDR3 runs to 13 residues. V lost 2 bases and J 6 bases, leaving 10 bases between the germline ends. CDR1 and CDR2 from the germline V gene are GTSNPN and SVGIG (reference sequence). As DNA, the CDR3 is TGTGCCTGGAGTAAATTGAGGGATGAAAAACTGTTTTTT. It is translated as CAWSKLRDEKLFF.

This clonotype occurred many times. The DNA of the CDR3 is TGTGCCAGCAGTTTAAGAGGAGGAGCTCACCATTTTTACGAGCAGTACTTC. It is translated as CASSLRGGAHHFYEQYF. The V and J genes are TRBV27 and TRBJ2-7; possibly TRBD2 for D (5 bases). The CDR3 has 17 amino acids. V lost 2 bases, J lost 4 bases, and 21 bases lay in between. The germline CDR1 and CDR2 sequences are MNHEY and SMNVEV (reference sequence).

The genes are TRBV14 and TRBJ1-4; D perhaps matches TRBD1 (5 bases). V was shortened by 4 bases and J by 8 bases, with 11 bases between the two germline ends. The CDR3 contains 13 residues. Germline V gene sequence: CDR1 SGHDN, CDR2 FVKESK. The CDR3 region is CASSRVGEEKLFF. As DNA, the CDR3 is TGTGCCAGCAGCCGTGTGGGGGAGGAAAAACTGTTTTTT. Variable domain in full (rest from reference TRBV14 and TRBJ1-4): EAGVTQFPSHSVIEKGQTVTLRCDPISGHDNLYWYRRVMGKEIKFLLHFVKESKQDESGMPNNRFLAERTGGTYSTLKVQPAELEDSGVYFCASSRVGEEKLFFGSGTQLSVL.

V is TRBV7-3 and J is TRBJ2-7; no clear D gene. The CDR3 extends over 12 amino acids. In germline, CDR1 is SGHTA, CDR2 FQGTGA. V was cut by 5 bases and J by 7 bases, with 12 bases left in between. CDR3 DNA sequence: TGTGCCAGCAGCATGAACCCCGGGGAGCAGTACTTC. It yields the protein CASSMNPGEQYF.

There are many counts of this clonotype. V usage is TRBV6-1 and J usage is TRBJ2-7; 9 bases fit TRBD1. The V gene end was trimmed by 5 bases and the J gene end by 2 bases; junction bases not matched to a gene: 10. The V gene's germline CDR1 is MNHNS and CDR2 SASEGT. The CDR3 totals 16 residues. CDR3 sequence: CASSSHPGQGAYEQYF. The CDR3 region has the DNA TGTGCCAGCAGTTCGCATCCGGGACAGGGTGCCTACGAGCAGTACTTC.

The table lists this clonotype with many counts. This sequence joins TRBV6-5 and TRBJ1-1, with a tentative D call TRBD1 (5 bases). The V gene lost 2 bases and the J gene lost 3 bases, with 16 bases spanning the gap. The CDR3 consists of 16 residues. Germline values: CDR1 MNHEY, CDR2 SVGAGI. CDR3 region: CASSYRDGTVYTEAFF. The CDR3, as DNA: TGTGCCAGCAGTTACAGGGACGGCACAGTGTACACTGAAGCTTTCTTT.

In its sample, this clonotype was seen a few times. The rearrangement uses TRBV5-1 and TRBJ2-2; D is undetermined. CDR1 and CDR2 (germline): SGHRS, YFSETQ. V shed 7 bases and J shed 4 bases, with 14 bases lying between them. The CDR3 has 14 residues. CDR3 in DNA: TGCGCCAGCGAGTACGATTCGGGCACCGGGGAGCTGTTTTTT. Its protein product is CASEYDSGTGELFF.

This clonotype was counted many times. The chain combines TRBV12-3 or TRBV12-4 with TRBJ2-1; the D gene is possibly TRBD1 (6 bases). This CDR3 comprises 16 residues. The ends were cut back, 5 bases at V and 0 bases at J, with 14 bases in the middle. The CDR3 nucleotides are TGTGCCAGCAGTATATTACAGGGTAGCTCCTACAATGAGCAGTTCTTC. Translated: CASSILQGSSYNEQFF.

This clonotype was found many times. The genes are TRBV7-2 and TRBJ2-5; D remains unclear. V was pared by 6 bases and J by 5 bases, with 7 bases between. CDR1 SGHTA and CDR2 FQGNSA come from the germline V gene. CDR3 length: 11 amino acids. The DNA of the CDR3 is TGTGCCAGCAGGGCCCGGGAGACCCAGTACTTC. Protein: CASRARETQYF. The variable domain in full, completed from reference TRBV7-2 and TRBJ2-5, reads GAGVSQSPSNKVTEKGKDVELRCDPISGHTALYWYRQSLGQGLEFLIYFQGNSAPDKSGLPSDRFSAERTGGSVSTLTIQRTQQEDSAVYLCASRARETQYFGPGTRLLVL.

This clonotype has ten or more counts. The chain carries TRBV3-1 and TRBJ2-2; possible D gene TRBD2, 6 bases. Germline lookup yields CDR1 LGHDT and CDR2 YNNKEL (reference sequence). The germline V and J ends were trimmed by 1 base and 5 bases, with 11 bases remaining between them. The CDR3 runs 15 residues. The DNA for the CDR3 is TGTGCCAGCAGCCAAGGACCAGGGAGGACCGGGGAGCTGTTTTTT. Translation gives CASSQGPGRTGELFF.

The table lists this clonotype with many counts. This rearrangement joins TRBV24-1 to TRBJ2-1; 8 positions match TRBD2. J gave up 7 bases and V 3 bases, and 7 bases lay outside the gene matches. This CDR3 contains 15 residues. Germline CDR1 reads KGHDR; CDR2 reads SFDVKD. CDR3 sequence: CATSDPGLAPNEQFF. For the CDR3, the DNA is TGTGCCACCAGTGATCCAGGACTAGCACCGAATGAGCAGTTCTTC.

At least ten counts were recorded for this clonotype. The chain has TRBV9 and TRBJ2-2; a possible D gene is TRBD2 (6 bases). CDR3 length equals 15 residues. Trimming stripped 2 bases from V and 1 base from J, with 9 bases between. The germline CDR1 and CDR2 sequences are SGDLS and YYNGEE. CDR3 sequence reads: CASSVGLGNTGELFF. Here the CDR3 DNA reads TGTGCCAGCAGCGTGGGACTTGGGAACACCGGGGAGCTGTTTTTT.

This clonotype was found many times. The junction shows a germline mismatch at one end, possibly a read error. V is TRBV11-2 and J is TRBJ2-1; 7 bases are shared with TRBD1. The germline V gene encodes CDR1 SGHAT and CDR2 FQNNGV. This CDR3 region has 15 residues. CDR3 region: CASSLDRQGHNEQFF. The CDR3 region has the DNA TGCGCCAGCAGCTTGGACAGGCAGGGGCACAATGAGCAGTTCTTC.

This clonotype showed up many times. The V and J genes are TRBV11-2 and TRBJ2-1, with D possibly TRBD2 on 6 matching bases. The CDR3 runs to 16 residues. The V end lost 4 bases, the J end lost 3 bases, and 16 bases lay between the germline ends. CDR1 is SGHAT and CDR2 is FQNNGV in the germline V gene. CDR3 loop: CASSSYVGRDYNEQFF. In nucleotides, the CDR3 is TGTGCCAGCAGCTCCTATGTGGGGCGGGACTACAATGAGCAGTTCTTC.

Here the CDR3 DNA reads TGTGCCAGCATCCGATCCTCAGGTCTCTCTGGAAACACCATATATTTT. Protein: CASIRSSGLSGNTIYF. V and J are TRBV6-2 or TRBV6-3 and TRBJ1-3; no reliable D call. There are 16 residues in the CDR3. Trimming left V 7 bases short and J 0 bases short, with 16 bases between. The germline V gene has CDR1 MNHEY and CDR2 SVGEGT.

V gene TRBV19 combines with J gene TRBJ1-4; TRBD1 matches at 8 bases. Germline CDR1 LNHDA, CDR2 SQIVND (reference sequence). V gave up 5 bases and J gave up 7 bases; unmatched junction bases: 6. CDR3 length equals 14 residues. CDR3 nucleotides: TGTGCCAGTAGTCTTCGGACAGGGCTTGAAAAACTGTTTTTT. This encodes CASSLRTGLEKLFF.

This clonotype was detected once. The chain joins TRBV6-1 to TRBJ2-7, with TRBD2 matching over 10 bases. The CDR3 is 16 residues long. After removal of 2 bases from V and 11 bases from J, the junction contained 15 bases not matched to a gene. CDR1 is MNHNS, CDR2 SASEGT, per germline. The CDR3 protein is CASSEFASGGRREEYF. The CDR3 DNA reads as TGTGCCAGCAGTGAATTCGCTAGCGGGGGACGAAGGGAGGAGTACTTC.

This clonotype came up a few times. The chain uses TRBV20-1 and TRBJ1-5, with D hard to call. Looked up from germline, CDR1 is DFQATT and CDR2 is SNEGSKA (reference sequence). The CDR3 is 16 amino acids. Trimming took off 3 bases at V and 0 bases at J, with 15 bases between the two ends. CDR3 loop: CSARTVEVYSNQPQHF. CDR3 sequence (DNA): TGCAGTGCTAGGACGGTCGAAGTATATAGCAATCAGCCCCAGCATTTT.

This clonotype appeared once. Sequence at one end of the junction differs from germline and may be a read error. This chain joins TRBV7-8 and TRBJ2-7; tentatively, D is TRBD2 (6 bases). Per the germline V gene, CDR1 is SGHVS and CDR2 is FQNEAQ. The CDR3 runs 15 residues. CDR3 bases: TGTGACAGCTCACCACCGGGAGTCGAGACCTACGAGCAGTACTTC. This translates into CDSSPPGVETYEQYF. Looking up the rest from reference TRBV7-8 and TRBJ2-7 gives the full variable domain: GAGVSQSPRYKVAKRGQDVALRCDPISGHVSLFWYQQALGQGPEFLTYFQNEAQLDKSGLPSDRFFAERPEGSVSTLKIQRTQQEDSAVYLCDSSPPGVETYEQYFGPGTRLTVT.

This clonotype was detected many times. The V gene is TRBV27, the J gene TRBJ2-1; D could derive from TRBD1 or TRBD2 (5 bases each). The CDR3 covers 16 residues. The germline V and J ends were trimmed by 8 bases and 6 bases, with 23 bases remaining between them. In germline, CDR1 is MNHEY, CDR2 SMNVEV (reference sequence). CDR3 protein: CASLVNRDGLVNEQFF. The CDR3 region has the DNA TGTGCCAGCTTAGTAAACCGGGACGGCCTAGTCAATGAGCAGTTCTTC.